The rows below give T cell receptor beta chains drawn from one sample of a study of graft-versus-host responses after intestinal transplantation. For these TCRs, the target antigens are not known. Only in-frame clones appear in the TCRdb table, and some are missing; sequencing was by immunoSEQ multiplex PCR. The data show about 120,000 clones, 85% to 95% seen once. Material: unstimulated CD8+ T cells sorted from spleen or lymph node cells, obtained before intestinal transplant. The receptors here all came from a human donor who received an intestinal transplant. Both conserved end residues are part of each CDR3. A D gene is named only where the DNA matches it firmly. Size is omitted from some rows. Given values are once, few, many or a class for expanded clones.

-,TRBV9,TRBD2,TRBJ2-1,CASSVAEKTSGSYEQFF,TGTGCCAGCAGCGTAGCTGAAAAAACTAGCGGGTCTTATGAGCAGTTCTTC
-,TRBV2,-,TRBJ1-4,CARGTEGTQTREKLFF,TGTGCCAGGGGGACGGAGGGGACCCAAACCAGGGAAAAACTGTTTTTT
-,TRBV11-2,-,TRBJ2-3,CASSTGNTDTQYF,TGTGCCAGCAGCACCGGGAACACAGATACGCAGTATTTT
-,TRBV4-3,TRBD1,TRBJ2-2,CASSQPPGQVHPTGELFF,TGCGCCAGCAGCCAACCACCGGGACAGGTCCATCCCACCGGGGAGCTGTTTTTT
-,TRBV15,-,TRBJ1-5,CATEDSSNQPQHF,TGTGCCACCGAGGACAGCAGCAATCAGCCCCAGCATTTT
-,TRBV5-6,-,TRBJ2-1,CASSLVKEQFF,TGTGCCAGCAGCTTGGTAAAAGAGCAGTTCTTC
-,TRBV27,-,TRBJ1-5,CASSPYRRGHQPQHF,TGTGCCAGCAGTCCCTACCGCAGAGGCCATCAGCCCCAGCATTTT
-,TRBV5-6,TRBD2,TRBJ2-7,CASSSSGRVFSSYEQYF,TGTGCCAGCAGCTCTAGCGGGAGGGTTTTTAGCTCCTACGAGCAGTACTTC
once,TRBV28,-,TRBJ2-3,CASSTTVLSTDTQYF,TGTGCCAGCAGCACGACAGTTCTCTCCACAGATACGCAGTATTTT
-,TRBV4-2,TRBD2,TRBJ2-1,CASSQAIAGKSYNEQFF,TGTGCCAGCAGCCAAGCGATAGCGGGAAAGTCCTACAATGAGCAGTTCTTC
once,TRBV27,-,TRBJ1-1,CASSPSVGNLRREAFF,TGTGCCAGCAGTCCATCGGTGGGAAATCTACGCAGGGAAGCTTTCTTT
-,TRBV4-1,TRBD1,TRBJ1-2,CASSPGQGLGYGYTF,TGCGCCAGCAGCCCGGGACAGGGCTTAGGGTATGGCTACACCTTC
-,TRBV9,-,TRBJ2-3,CASSVEGGSSTDTQYF,TGTGCCAGCAGCGTAGAAGGAGGGTCTAGCACAGATACGCAGTATTTT
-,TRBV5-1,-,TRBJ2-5,CASSLVRGRTQYF,TGCGCCAGCAGCTTGGTCAGGGGACGGACCCAGTACTTC
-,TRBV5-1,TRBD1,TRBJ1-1,CASSAGQGLNTEAFF,TGCGCCAGCAGCGCCGGACAGGGGTTGAACACTGAAGCTTTCTTT
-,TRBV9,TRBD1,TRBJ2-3,CASSVAGGATDTQYF,TGTGCCAGCAGCGTAGCAGGGGGCGCGACAGATACGCAGTATTTT
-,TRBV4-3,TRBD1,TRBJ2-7,CASSQEWGTGGLYEQYF,TGCGCCAGCAGCCAAGAGTGGGGGACAGGGGGCCTCTACGAGCAGTACTTC
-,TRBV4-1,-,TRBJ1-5,CASSQGAGQPQHF,TGCGCCAGCAGCCAAGGGGCTGGCCAGCCCCAGCATTTT
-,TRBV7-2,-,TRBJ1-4,CASSSQGATNEKLFF,TGTGCCAGCAGCTCACAGGGAGCAACTAATGAAAAACTGTTTTTT
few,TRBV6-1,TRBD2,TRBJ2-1,CASRGTSGGHIEQFF,TGTGCCAGCAGGGGGACTAGCGGGGGGCATATTGAGCAGTTCTTC
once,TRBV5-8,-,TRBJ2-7,CASSLGGLEQYF,TGTGCCAGCAGCTTGGGGGGCCTCGAGCAGTACTTC
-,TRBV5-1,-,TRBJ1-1,CASSFGNTEAFF,TGCGCCAGCAGCTTCGGGAACACTGAAGCTTTCTTT
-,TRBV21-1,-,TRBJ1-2,CASSNSGGGDYGYTF,TGTGCCAGCAGCAACTCAGGAGGGGGGGACTATGGCTACACCTTC
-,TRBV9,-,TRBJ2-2,CASSEDRLNTGELFF,TGTGCCAGCAGCGAGGACAGACTAAACACCGGGGAGCTGTTTTTT
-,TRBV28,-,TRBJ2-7,CASSLFSGEQYF,TGTGCCAGCAGTTTATTTTCTGGCGAGCAGTACTTC
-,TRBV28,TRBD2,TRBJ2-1,CASTPTSGSSDEQFF,TGTGCCAGCACCCCGACTAGCGGGAGTAGCGATGAGCAGTTCTTC
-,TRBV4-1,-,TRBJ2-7,CASSQDSQGSYEQYF,TGCGCCAGCAGCCAAGATTCGCAGGGGTCGTACGAGCAGTACTTC
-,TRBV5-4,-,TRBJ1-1,CASSWGVGSDTEAFF,TGTGCCAGCAGCTGGGGGGTAGGGAGCGACACTGAAGCTTTCTTT
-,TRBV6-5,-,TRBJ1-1,CASGLGLNTEAFF,TGTGCCAGCGGATTAGGGTTGAACACTGAAGCTTTCTTT
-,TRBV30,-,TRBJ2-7,CAWSGGNEQYF,TGTGCCTGGAGCGGGGGAAACGAGCAGTACTTC
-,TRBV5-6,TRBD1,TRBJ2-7,CASSLGTGGSYEQYF,TGTGCCAGCAGCTTGGGGACAGGGGGCTCCTACGAGCAGTACTTC
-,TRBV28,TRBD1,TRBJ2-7,CASSFLKFTGGEQYF,TGTGCCAGCAGTTTTTTAAAATTTACAGGGGGTGAGCAGTACTTC
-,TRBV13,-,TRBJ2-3,CASSLQRSTDTQYF,TGTGCCAGCAGCTTACAGCGGTCCACAGATACGCAGTATTTT
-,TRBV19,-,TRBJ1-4,CASSGTATNEKLFF,TGTGCCAGTAGCGGGACTGCAACTAATGAAAAACTGTTTTTT
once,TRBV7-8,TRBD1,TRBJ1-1,CASSFDRGHTEAFF,TGTGCCAGCAGCTTTGACAGGGGGCACACTGAAGCTTTCTTT
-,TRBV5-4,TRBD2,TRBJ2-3,CASSLGGRGTDTQYF,TGTGCCAGCAGCTTGGGCGGGAGGGGCACAGATACGCAGTATTTT
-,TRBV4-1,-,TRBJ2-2,CASSPPWGTGELFF,TGCGCCAGCAGCCCCCCCTGGGGCACCGGGGAGCTGTTTTTT
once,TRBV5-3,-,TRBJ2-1,CARSFLFNEQFF,TGTGCCAGAAGCTTTTTATTCAATGAGCAGTTCTTC
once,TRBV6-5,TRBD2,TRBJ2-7,CASSSGSFYEQYF,TGTGCCAGCAGTAGCGGGAGCTTTTACGAGCAGTACTTC
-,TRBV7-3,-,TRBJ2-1,CASSSFPRGNEQFF,TGTGCCAGCAGCTCCTTCCCCAGGGGCAATGAGCAGTTCTTC
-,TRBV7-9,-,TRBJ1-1,CASSLRTGGRMNTEAFF,TGTGCCAGCAGCTTGAGAACAGGCGGGCGGATGAACACTGAAGCTTTCTTT
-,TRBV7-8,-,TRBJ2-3,CASSTAPRPDSTDTQYF,TGTGCCAGCAGCACCGCCCCCCGACCAGATAGCACAGATACGCAGTATTTT
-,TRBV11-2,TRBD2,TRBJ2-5,CASGRLAGRETQYF,TGTGCCAGCGGTCGTCTAGCGGGAAGAGAGACCCAGTACTTC
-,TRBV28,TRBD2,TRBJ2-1,CASSLSRLAGGKYNEQFF,TGTGCCAGCAGTTTAAGCAGGCTAGCGGGAGGAAAATACAATGAGCAGTTCTTC
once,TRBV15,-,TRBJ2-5,CATSRATQTQYF,TGTGCCACCAGCAGAGCAACGCAGACCCAGTACTTC
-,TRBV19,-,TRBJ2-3,CASKSGYRTDTQYF,TGTGCCAGTAAGTCCGGCTATCGCACAGATACGCAGTATTTT
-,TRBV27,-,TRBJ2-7,CASSFGYEQYF,TGTGCCAGCAGTTTTGGGTACGAGCAGTACTTC
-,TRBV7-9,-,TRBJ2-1,CASSLQNEQFF,TGTGCCAGCAGCCTACAGAATGAGCAGTTCTTC
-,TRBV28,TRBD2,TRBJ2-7,CASREAGAWVSYEQYF,TGTGCCAGCAGGGAAGCGGGAGCCTGGGTATCCTACGAGCAGTACTTC
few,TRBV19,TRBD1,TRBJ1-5,CASRTGSNQPQHF,TGTGCCAGTAGGACAGGGAGCAATCAGCCCCAGCATTTT
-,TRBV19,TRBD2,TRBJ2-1,CASSRREGRVNEQFF,TGTGCCAGTAGTAGGCGGGAGGGCCGGGTGAATGAGCAGTTCTTC
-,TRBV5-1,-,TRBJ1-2,CASSLGRRNYGYTF,TGCGCCAGCAGCTTGGGACGGAGAAACTATGGCTACACCTTC
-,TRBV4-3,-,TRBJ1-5,CASSQEGTSNQPQHF,TGCGCCAGCAGCCAAGAAGGGACTAGCAATCAGCCCCAGCATTTT